A single T cell receptor beta chain is shown here with its context. The target antigen is unknown. Preparation of the TCRbeta library was carried out with unique molecular identifiers. MiXCR was run by TCRdb on the PCR reads, yielding one entry per CDR3 protein. The table shows around 800,000 distinct CDR3 sequences, with roughly 16% occurring only once. These data come from a study of T-cell reconstitution after alpha-beta-depleted transplantation in children. Regarding the study as a whole: Reportedly, alpha-beta T cells present about two months post-transplant originated from several hundred expanded clones of graft origin. A year had passed since transplant, and T-cell counts and diversity by then came mostly from newly produced T cells.

This CDR3 has 15 amino acids. The junction had 13 bases not matched to a gene; V was cut back by 5 bases and J by 9 bases. The V gene's germline CDR1 is SEHNR and CDR2 FQNEAQ (reference sequence). This sequence was found in a male patient aged 10 to 17 who had a stem cell transplant for acute lymphoblastic leukemia, so the T cells may come from the graft donor. The chain links TRBV7-9 to TRBJ2-1; TRBD1 matches 7 bases. Sample: PBMCs, mostly from graft donor cells, taken 360 days after TCRalphabeta/CD19-depleted stem cell transplant. This CDR3 reads CASSLGTVELGEQFF. The CDR3 DNA sequence: TGTGCCAGCAGCCTTGGGACAGTGGAGTTAGGTGAGCAGTTCTTC.